This T cell receptor beta chain was sequenced during a study of CD8 T cells in ankylosing spondylitis. Notes on the study in general: Disease-linked clones were reportedly significantly enriched in matched ankylosing spondylitis synovial fluid. Relatively scarce in peripheral blood, disease-linked clones were CD8+. Some of these motif variants have turned up before, in reports on reactive arthritis synovial fluid and blood. Seemingly distinctive of ankylosing spondylitis blood was a TCR beta motif formed by eight highly homologous variants.

Libraries for TCR beta were made by quantitative 5'-RACE with molecular barcodes. From the 5' RACE reads, TCRdb called clonotypes with MiXCR, one entry per CDR3 protein. Of a few hundred thousand distinct CDR3 sequences in the sample, 8% were seen once. Per germline, CDR1 LNHDA and CDR2 SQIVND (reference sequence). The CDR3 runs to 12 residues. V was trimmed by 3 bases and J by 6 bases, leaving 8 bases between them. This clonotype turned up a few times. Its antigen is still unknown. The sample was blood, either unsorted or a sorted T cell fraction (not recorded which). The chain employs TRBV19 and TRBJ1-1; D gene unclear. This receptor was taken from a male donor with ankylosing spondylitis. The CDR3 DNA reads as TGTGCCAGTAGTATGACGGGAGCTGAAGCTTTCTTT. Encoded protein: CASSMTGAEAFF. Combining the CDR3 with reference TRBV19 and TRBJ1-1 gives the whole variable domain DGGITQSPKYLFRKEGQNVTLSCEQNLNHDAMYWYRQDPGQGLRLIYYSQIVNDFQKGDIAEGYSVSREKKESFPLTVTSAQKNPTAFYLCASSMTGAEAFFGQGTRLTVV.